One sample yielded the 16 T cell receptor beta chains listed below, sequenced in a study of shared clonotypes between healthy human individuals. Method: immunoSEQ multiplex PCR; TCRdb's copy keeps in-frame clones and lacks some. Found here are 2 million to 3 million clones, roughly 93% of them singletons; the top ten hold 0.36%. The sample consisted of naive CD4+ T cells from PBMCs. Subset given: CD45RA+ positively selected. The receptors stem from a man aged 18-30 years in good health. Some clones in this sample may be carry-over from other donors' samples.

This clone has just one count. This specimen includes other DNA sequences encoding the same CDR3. The DNA for the CDR3 is TGTGCCACCAGCAGAGACACCGGGGAGCTGTTTTTT. As protein: CATSRDTGELFF. The chain couples TRBV15 to TRBJ2-2; D call uncertain. The CDR3 covers 12 residues. The germline V gene has CDR1 LNHNV and CDR2 YYDKDF (reference sequence). Trimming removed 0 bases from V and 4 bases from J, with 0 bases in between.

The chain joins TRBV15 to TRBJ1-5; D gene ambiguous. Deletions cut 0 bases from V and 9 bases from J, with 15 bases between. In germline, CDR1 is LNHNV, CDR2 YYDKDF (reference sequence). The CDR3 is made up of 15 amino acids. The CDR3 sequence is CATSRDIKRLWPQHF. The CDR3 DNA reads TGTGCCACCAGCAGAGATATAAAAAGGCTTTGGCCCCAGCATTTT.

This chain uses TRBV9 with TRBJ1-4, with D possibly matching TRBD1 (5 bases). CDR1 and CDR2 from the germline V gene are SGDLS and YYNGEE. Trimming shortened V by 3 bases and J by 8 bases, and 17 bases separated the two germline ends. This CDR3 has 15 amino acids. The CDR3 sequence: CASSARGAGREKLFF. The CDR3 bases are TGTGCCAGCAGCGCCCGCGGGGCGGGTAGAGAAAAACTGTTTTTT. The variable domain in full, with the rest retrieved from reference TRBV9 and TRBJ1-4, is DSGVTQTPKHLITATGQRVTLRCSPRSGDLSVYWYQQSLDQGLQFLIQYYNGEERAKGNILERFSAQQFPDLHSELNLSSLELGDSALYFCASSARGAGREKLFFGSGTQLSVL.

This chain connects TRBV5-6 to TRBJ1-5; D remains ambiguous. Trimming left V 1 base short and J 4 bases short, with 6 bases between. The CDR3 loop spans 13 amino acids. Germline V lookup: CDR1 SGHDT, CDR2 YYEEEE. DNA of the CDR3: TGTGCCAGCAGCTTGATGGAAAATCAGCCCCAGCATTTT. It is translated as CASSLMENQPQHF.

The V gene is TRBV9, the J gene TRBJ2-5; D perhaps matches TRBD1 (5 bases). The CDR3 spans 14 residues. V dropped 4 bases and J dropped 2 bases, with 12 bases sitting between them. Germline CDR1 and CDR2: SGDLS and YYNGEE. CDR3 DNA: TGTGCCAGCAGCCCGATGACAGCACAAGAGACCCAGTACTTC. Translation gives CASSPMTAQETQYF.

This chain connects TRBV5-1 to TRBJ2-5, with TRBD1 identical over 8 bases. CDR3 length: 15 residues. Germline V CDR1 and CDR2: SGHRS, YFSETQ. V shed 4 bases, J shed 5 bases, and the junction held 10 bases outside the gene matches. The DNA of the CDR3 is TGCGCCAGCAGCAAGGGGACAGGCGGGACGGAGACCCAGTACTTC. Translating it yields CASSKGTGGTETQYF. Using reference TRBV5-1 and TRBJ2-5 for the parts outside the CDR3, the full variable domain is KAGVTQTPRYLIKTRGQQVTLSCSPISGHRSVSWYQQTPGQGLQFLFEYFSETQRNKGNFPGRFSGRQFSNSRSEMNVSTLELGDSALYLCASSKGTGGTETQYFGPGTRLLVL.

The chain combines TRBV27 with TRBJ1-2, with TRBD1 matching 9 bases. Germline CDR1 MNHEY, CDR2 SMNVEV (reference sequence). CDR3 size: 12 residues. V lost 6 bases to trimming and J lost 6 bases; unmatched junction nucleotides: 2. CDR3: CASSRTGDGYTF. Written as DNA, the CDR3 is TGTGCCAGCAGCCGGACAGGGGATGGCTACACCTTC.

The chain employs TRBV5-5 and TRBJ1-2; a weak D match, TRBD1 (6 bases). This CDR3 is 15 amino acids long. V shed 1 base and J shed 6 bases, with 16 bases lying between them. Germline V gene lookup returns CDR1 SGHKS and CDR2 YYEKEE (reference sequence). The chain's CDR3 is CASSLIVTGTNGYTF. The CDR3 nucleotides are TGTGCCAGCAGCTTGATAGTTACCGGGACAAATGGCTACACCTTC.

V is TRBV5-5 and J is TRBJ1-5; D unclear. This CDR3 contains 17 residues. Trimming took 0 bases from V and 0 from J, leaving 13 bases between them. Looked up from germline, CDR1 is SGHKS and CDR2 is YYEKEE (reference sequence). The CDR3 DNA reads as TGTGCCAGCAGCTTGGATGTTACGGGGTATAGCAATCAGCCCCAGCATTTT. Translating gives CASSLDVTGYSNQPQHF. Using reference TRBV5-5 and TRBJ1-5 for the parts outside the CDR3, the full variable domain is DAGVTQSPTHLIKTRGQQVTLRCSPISGHKSVSWYQQVLGQGPQFIFQYYEKEERGRGNFPDRFSARQFPNYSSELNVNALLLGDSALYLCASSLDVTGYSNQPQHFGDGTRLSIL.

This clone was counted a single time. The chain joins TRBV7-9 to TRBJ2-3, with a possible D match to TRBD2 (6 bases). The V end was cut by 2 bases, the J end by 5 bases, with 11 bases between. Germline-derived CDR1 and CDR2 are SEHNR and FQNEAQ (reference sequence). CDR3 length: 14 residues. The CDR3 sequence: CASSLYGSGDTQYF. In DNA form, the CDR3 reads TGTGCCAGCAGCTTATACGGGAGTGGAGATACGCAGTATTTT. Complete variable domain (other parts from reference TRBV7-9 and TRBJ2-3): DTGVSQNPRHKITKRGQNVTFRCDPISEHNRLYWYRQTLGQGPEFLTYFQNEAQLEKSRLLSDRFSAERPKGSFSTLEIQRTEQGDSAMYLCASSLYGSGDTQYFGPGTRLTVL.

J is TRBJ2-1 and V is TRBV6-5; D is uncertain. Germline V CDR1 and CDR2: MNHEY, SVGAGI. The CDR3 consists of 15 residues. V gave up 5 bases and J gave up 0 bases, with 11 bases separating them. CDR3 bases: TGTGCCAGCAGTCCTACCTTCAGCTCCTACAATGAGCAGTTCTTC. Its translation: CASSPTFSSYNEQFF.

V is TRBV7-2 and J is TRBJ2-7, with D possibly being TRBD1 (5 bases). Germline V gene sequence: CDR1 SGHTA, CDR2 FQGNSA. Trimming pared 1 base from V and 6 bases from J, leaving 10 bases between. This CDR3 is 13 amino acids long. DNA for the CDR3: TGTGCCAGCAGCTTAGTGCAGGGTCCCGAGCAGTACTTC. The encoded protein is CASSLVQGPEQYF.

This CDR3 is CASSPGQLGETQYF. The CDR3, as DNA: TGTGCCAGCAGCCCAGGACAGTTGGGGGAGACCCAGTACTTC. V is TRBV7-2 and J is TRBJ2-5; tentative D call: TRBD1 (6 bases). Germline CDR1 reads SGHTA; CDR2 reads FQGNSA. This CDR3 is built from 14 residues. V was pared by 5 bases and J by 5 bases, with 15 bases between.

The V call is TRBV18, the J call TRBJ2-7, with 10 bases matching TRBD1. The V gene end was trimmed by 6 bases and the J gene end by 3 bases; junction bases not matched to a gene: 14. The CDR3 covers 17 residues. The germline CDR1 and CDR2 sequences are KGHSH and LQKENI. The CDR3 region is CASSPALPGTGDYEQYF. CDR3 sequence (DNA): TGTGCCAGCTCGCCGGCGCTGCCCGGGACAGGGGACTACGAGCAGTACTTC.

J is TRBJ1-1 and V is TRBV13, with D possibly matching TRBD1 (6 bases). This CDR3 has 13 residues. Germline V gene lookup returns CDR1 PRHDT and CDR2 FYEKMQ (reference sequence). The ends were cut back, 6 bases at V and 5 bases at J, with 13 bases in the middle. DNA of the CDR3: TGTGCCAGCAGACCCGACAGGAATACTGAAGCTTTCTTT. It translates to CASRPDRNTEAFF.

CDR3 in amino acids: CASSYSGRVEAFF. DNA for the CDR3: TGTGCCAGCAGTTACTCAGGGCGGGTTGAAGCTTTCTTT. J is TRBJ1-1 and V is TRBV6-5; D gene unclear. Per the germline V gene, CDR1 is MNHEY and CDR2 is SVGAGI. CDR3 length: 13 residues. V lost 0 bases to trimming and J lost 7 bases, with 9 bases between them.